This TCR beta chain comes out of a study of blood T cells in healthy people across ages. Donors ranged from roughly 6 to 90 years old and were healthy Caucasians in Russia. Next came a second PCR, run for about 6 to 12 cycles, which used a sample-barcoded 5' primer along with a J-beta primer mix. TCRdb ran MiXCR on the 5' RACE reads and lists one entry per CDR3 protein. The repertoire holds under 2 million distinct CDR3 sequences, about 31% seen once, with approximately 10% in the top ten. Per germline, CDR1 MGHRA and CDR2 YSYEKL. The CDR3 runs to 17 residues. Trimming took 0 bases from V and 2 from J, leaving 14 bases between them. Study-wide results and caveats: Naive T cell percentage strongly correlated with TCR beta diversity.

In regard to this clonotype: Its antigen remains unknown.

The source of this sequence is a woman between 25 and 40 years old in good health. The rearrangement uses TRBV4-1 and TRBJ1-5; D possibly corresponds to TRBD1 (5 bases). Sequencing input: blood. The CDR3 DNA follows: TGCGCCAGCAGCCAAGACCCACCGTGGGGGGGCAATCAGCCCCAGCATTTT. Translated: CASSQDPPWGGNQPQHF.